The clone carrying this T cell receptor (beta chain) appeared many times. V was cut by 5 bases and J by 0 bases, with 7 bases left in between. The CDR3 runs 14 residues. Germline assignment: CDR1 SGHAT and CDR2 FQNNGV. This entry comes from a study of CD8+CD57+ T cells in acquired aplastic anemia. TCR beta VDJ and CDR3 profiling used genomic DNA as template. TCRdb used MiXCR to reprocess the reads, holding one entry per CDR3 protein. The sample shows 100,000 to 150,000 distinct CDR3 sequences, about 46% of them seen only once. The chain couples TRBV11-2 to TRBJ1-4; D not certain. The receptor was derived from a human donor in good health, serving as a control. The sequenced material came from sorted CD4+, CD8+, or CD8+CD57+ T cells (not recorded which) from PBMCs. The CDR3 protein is CASSRWATNEKLFF. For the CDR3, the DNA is TGTGCCAGCAGCCGCTGGGCAACTAATGAAAAACTGTTTTTT.